The 18 T cell receptor beta chains below come from one sample, sequenced in a study of control samples from healthy donors and cancer patients. Data came from immunoSEQ multiplex PCR; TCRdb stores just in-frame clones and leaves some out. Of tens of thousands of clones in the sample, about 88% are singletons; the top ten hold approximately 15%. Input material: blood. These receptors originate from a woman aged 70-85 years in good health.

The table lists this clone with a count of one. The J gene is TRBJ2-2, the V gene TRBV5-6; D might be TRBD1 (5 bases). The V gene lost 6 bases and the J gene lost 1 base, with 10 bases spanning the gap. Germline-derived CDR1 and CDR2 are SGHDT and YYEEEE. This CDR3 comprises 14 residues. In DNA form, the CDR3 reads TGTGCCAGCATGCAAACAGGGAACACCGGGGAGCTGTTTTTT. The encoded protein is CASMQTGNTGELFF.

This chain links TRBV2 with TRBJ1-1; D might be TRBD1 (6 bases). The CDR3 extends over 15 amino acids. V was trimmed by 6 bases and J by 0 bases, leaving 14 bases between them. Looked up from germline, CDR1 is SNHLY and CDR2 is FYNNEI. The CDR3 is CASSPGDRLNTEAFF. The CDR3 DNA reads TGTGCCAGCAGCCCCGGCGACAGGTTGAACACTGAAGCTTTCTTT.

The chain recombines TRBV7-6 with TRBJ2-1, with 9 positions matching TRBD1. Trimming at V came to 5 bases and at J to 5 bases, leaving 10 bases not matched to a gene. There are 16 residues in the CDR3. Looked up from germline, CDR1 is SGHVS and CDR2 is FNYEAQ. In nucleotides, the CDR3 is TGTGCCAGCAGCCCACGTAGGGACAGGGTCAACAATGAGCAGTTCTTC. Translating it yields CASSPRRDRVNNEQFF.

The chain uses TRBV7-3 and TRBJ1-2; D may be TRBD1 (5 bases). The CDR3 is made up of 13 amino acids. V was shortened by 3 bases and J by 6 bases, with 11 bases between the two germline ends. Germline CDR1 SGHTA, CDR2 FQGTGA. The CDR3 loop is CASSFTGGNGYTF. DNA for the CDR3: TGTGCCAGCAGCTTCACAGGAGGGAATGGCTACACCTTC.

The V gene is TRBV5-1, the J gene TRBJ1-2; weak D call: TRBD1 (5 bases). The germline gives CDR1 SGHRS, CDR2 YFSETQ. Trimming pared 3 bases from V and 3 bases from J, leaving 6 bases between. There are 12 residues in the CDR3. In DNA, the CDR3 is TGCGCCAGCAGCTGGGGGGACTATGGCTACACCTTC. Translated, it gives CASSWGDYGYTF.

This clone was detected once. The rearrangement joins TRBV28 to TRBJ1-2; D call uncertain. CDR3 length equals 16 residues. CDR1 and CDR2 from the germline V gene are MDHEN and SYDVKM. Deletions cut 1 base from V and 4 bases from J, with 16 bases between. DNA for the CDR3: TGTGCCAGCAGTTTATCCGGAGCGCAGGTCCTCTATGGCTACACCTTC. Amino acid sequence: CASSLSGAQVLYGYTF.

This rearrangement joins TRBV12-3 or TRBV12-4 to TRBJ1-6; D unclear. This CDR3 comprises 13 residues. The V end was cut by 5 bases, the J end by 9 bases, with 11 bases between. DNA for the CDR3: TGTGCCAGCAGTCCCGGTATGGGTTCACCCCTCCACTTT. Its protein is CASSPGMGSPLHF.

This sequence joins TRBV19 and TRBJ2-1, with a tentative D call TRBD2 (6 bases). From germline, CDR1 is LNHDA and CDR2 SQIVND (reference sequence). V lost 3 bases, J lost 4 bases, and 13 bases lay in between. The length of the CDR3 is 15 residues. The CDR3 nucleotides are TGTGCCAGTAGTATTGGGGGGACGGTTTACAATGAGCAGTTCTTC. The encoded protein is CASSIGGTVYNEQFF.

J is TRBJ2-3 and V is TRBV21-1. TRBV21-1 is designated a pseudogene. The CDR3 is made up of 16 amino acids. The CDR3 DNA reads TGTGCCAGCAGCAACGACCGTCCACCTAGCACAGATACGCAGTATTTT. This translates into CASSNDRPPSTDTQYF.

V and J are TRBV29-1 and TRBJ1-2, with a tentative D call TRBD1 (6 bases). This CDR3 has 14 residues. Trimming removed 3 bases from V and 8 bases from J, with 19 bases in between. Germline V gene lookup returns CDR1 SQVTM and CDR2 ANQGSEA. CDR3 bases: TGCAGCGTTGAGGGCAGGGGCCTGTTGAGAGGCTACACCTTC. Translated, it gives CSVEGRGLLRGYTF.

The V call is TRBV3-1 (or the pseudogene TRBV3-2), the J call TRBJ1-6; tentative D call: TRBD1 (6 bases). The CDR3 consists of 15 residues. Germline values: CDR1 LGHDT, CDR2 YNNKEL (reference sequence). The V end lost 3 bases, the J end lost 9 bases, and 15 bases lay between the germline ends. The CDR3 protein is CASSQETGWGSPLHF. The CDR3 coding sequence is TGTGCCAGCAGCCAGGAAACAGGGTGGGGTTCACCCCTCCACTTT.

The chain recombines TRBV19 with TRBJ1-1; D is undetermined. With 6 bases removed from V and 3 bases from J, the gap between germline ends came to 11 bases. Germline V gene data show CDR1 as LNHDA and CDR2 as SQIVND (reference sequence). The CDR3 covers 13 residues. The CDR3 nucleotides are TGTGCCAGTAGATCTTGGGGTCACACTGAAGCTTTCTTT. This sequence encodes CASRSWGHTEAFF. Variable domain in full (rest from reference TRBV19 and TRBJ1-1): DGGITQSPKYLFRKEGQNVTLSCEQNLNHDAMYWYRQDPGQGLRLIYYSQIVNDFQKGDIAEGYSVSREKKESFPLTVTSAQKNPTAFYLCASRSWGHTEAFFGQGTRLTVV.

The rearrangement uses TRBV6-5 and TRBJ2-7, with 12 positions matching TRBD2. J gave up 4 bases and V 0 bases, and 4 bases lay outside the gene matches. CDR1 and CDR2 (germline): MNHEY, SVGAGI. This CDR3 contains 16 residues. CDR3 sequence: CASSYSPGTSGYEQYF. The CDR3 DNA sequence: TGTGCCAGCAGTTACTCCCCCGGGACTAGCGGGTACGAGCAGTACTTC.

The J gene is TRBJ1-2, the V gene TRBV6-5, with 11 bases lining up with TRBD1. V trimming: 0 bases; J trimming: 8 bases; junction bases outside the gene matches: 5. This CDR3 spans 15 amino acids. Germline-derived CDR1 and CDR2 are MNHEY and SVGAGI. The CDR3 sequence: CASSYSGTGGEGYTF. DNA of the CDR3: TGTGCCAGCAGTTACTCTGGGACAGGGGGTGAGGGCTACACCTTC.

The chain's CDR3 is CASSQGGGRGYTF. The CDR3 DNA reads as TGTGCCAGCAGCCAAGGCGGCGGGAGGGGCTACACCTTC. The J gene is TRBJ1-2, the V gene TRBV3-1 (or the pseudogene TRBV3-2); no clear D. Germline lookup yields CDR1 LGHDT and CDR2 YNNKEL (reference sequence). This CDR3 contains 13 residues. Trimming removed 1 base at V and 8 bases at J, with 11 bases between.

The chain recombines TRBV5-4 with TRBJ2-1; TRBD2 agrees at 8 bases. Germline loops: CDR1 SGHNT, CDR2 YYREEE (reference sequence). The trim removed 3 bases at V and 3 bases at J, leaving 5 bases unmatched. The CDR3 totals 15 residues. The CDR3 loop reads CASSWGTSGYNEQFF. The CDR3 DNA follows: TGTGCCAGCAGCTGGGGTACTAGCGGCTACAATGAGCAGTTCTTC.

This rearrangement joins TRBV5-5 to TRBJ2-1; no clear D. Germline loops: CDR1 SGHKS, CDR2 YYEKEE (reference sequence). With 1 base removed from V and 3 bases from J, the gap between germline ends came to 8 bases. The CDR3 runs to 14 residues. The CDR3 DNA is TGTGCCAGCAGCTTGTCTCACCACTACAATGAGCAGTTCTTC. Its protein is CASSLSHHYNEQFF.

The rearrangement links TRBV11-2 to TRBJ1-1; 7 bases map to TRBD1. There are 15 residues in the CDR3. V was pared by 3 bases and J by 0 bases, with 4 bases of the junction left unmatched. Germline V CDR1 and CDR2: SGHAT, FQNNGV. The CDR3 DNA reads TGTGCCAGCAGCTTCCGGACAGGCCTGAACACTGAAGCTTTCTTT. Translated, it gives CASSFRTGLNTEAFF.